These T cell receptor beta chains were read from a single sample in a study of human T cells and chemical hapten exposure. TCRdb reanalysed the RACE reads using MiXCR and keeps one entry per CDR3 protein. The table includes more than 150,000 distinct CDR3 sequences, roughly a quarter detected once. This specimen was whole blood, taken in connection with sensitization to the hapten diphenylcyclopropenone (DPC). The receptor set was obtained from a woman in her forties with alopecia areata. Some clones in this sample may be carry-over from other donors' samples. The CDR3 runs from the conserved cysteine through the conserved F or W. D genes are given only for firm matches. A row's size may be missing; if present it is once, few, many or a size class.

CDR3 protein: CASSFGNSGANVLTF
CDR3 DNA: TGTGCCAGCAGCTTCGGAAACTCTGGGGCCAACGTCCTGACTTTC
clone size: .
D gene: .
J gene: TRBJ2-6
V gene: TRBV7-8

CDR3 protein: CASSPGTKVGTGELFF
CDR3 DNA: TGTGCCAGCAGCCCCGGGACCAAGGTTGGCACCGGGGAGCTGTTTTTT
clone size: few
D gene: .
J gene: TRBJ2-2
V gene: TRBV6-2/TRBV6-3

CDR3 protein: CASSDRRQGAYEQYF
CDR3 DNA: TGTGCCAGCAGCGACCGTCGACAGGGTGCCTACGAGCAGTACTTC
clone size: few
D gene: TRBD1
J gene: TRBJ2-7
V gene: TRBV11-1

CDR3 protein: CASSLLAVSSYEQYF
CDR3 DNA: TGTGCCAGCAGTCTCCTGGCGGTCAGCTCCTACGAGCAGTACTTC
clone size: many
D gene: .
J gene: TRBJ2-7
V gene: TRBV6-5

CDR3 protein: CASSQEVTGVYGYTF
CDR3 DNA: TGCGCCAGCAGCCAAGAAGTGACAGGCGTCTATGGCTACACCTTC
clone size: .
D gene: .
J gene: TRBJ1-2
V gene: TRBV4-3

CDR3 protein: CASSSLDRDYEQYF
CDR3 DNA: TGTGCCAGCAGTTCCCTGGACAGGGACTACGAGCAGTACTTC
clone size: .
D gene: TRBD1
J gene: TRBJ2-7
V gene: TRBV6-2/TRBV6-3

CDR3 protein: CASGGNSGNTIYF
CDR3 DNA: TGTGCCAGCGGGGGTAATTCTGGAAACACCATATATTTT
clone size: .
D gene: .
J gene: TRBJ1-3
V gene: TRBV6-5

CDR3 protein: CASKLASDTQYF
CDR3 DNA: TGCGCCAGCAAGCTCGCCTCAGATACGCAGTATTTT
clone size: many
D gene: .
J gene: TRBJ2-3
V gene: TRBV5-1

CDR3 protein: CASSYGLRQETQYF
CDR3 DNA: TGTGCCAGCAGTTACGGGCTACGGCAAGAGACCCAGTACTTC
clone size: .
D gene: .
J gene: TRBJ2-5
V gene: TRBV6-5

CDR3 protein: CASSYRSNQPQHF
CDR3 DNA: TGTGCCAGCAGTTACCGGAGCAATCAGCCCCAGCATTTT
clone size: few
D gene: .
J gene: TRBJ1-5
V gene: TRBV6-2/TRBV6-3

CDR3 protein: CASSLDLDEQFF
CDR3 DNA: TGCGCCAGCAGCCTGGACCTAGATGAGCAGTTCTTC
clone size: .
D gene: .
J gene: TRBJ2-1
V gene: TRBV5-1

CDR3 protein: CASSLDARVEVGEQYF
CDR3 DNA: TGTGCCAGCAGCTTAGATGCCCGGGTCGAGGTGGGGGAGCAGTACTTC
clone size: few
D gene: .
J gene: TRBJ2-7
V gene: TRBV7-8

CDR3 protein: CASSRVFGPLADTQYF
CDR3 DNA: TGTGCCAGCAGTCGGGTCTTTGGCCCTTTGGCAGATACGCAGTATTTT
clone size: .
D gene: .
J gene: TRBJ2-3
V gene: TRBV6-5

CDR3 protein: CASSLTSGNTEAFF
CDR3 DNA: TGTGCCAGCAGCTTAACGTCGGGGAACACTGAAGCTTTCTTT
clone size: .
D gene: .
J gene: TRBJ1-1
V gene: TRBV7-3

CDR3 protein: CASSHLGDRGYEQYF
CDR3 DNA: TGCGCCAGCAGCCACCTAGGGGACAGGGGGTACGAGCAGTACTTC
clone size: few
D gene: TRBD1
J gene: TRBJ2-7
V gene: TRBV4-1

CDR3 protein: CASSLGRDRGQETQYF
CDR3 DNA: TGCGCCAGCAGCTTAGGCCGGGACAGGGGGCAAGAGACCCAGTACTTC
clone size: .
D gene: TRBD1
J gene: TRBJ2-5
V gene: TRBV5-1

CDR3 protein: CASSSRQGMRNEQFF
CDR3 DNA: TGTGCCAGCAGTTCAAGACAGGGAATGCGGAATGAGCAGTTCTTC
clone size: .
D gene: TRBD1
J gene: TRBJ2-1
V gene: TRBV6-6

CDR3 protein: CSATTTEPYEQYF
CDR3 DNA: TGCAGTGCTACCACGACAGAGCCTTACGAGCAGTACTTC
clone size: few
D gene: .
J gene: TRBJ2-7
V gene: TRBV20-1

CDR3 protein: CASSPPGAEAFF
CDR3 DNA: TGTGCCAGCTCACCACCAGGGGCTGAAGCTTTCTTT
clone size: .
D gene: .
J gene: TRBJ1-1
V gene: TRBV18

CDR3 protein: CASRPTGINSPLHF
CDR3 DNA: TGTGCCAGCAGGCCTACAGGGATTAATTCACCCCTCCACTTT
clone size: few
D gene: .
J gene: TRBJ1-6
V gene: TRBV6-1

CDR3 protein: CASSPFTGTEAFF
CDR3 DNA: TGTGCCAGCAGCCCTTTCACCGGGACAGAAGCTTTCTTT
clone size: .
D gene: .
J gene: TRBJ1-1
V gene: TRBV7-9

CDR3 protein: CSARALQGRNEQFF
CDR3 DNA: TGCAGTGCTAGAGCCTTACAGGGTCGGAATGAGCAGTTCTTC
clone size: few
D gene: .
J gene: TRBJ2-1
V gene: TRBV20-1

CDR3 protein: CASSLMGYEQFF
CDR3 DNA: TGTGCCAGCAGTTTGATGGGGTATGAGCAGTTCTTC
clone size: few
D gene: .
J gene: TRBJ2-1
V gene: TRBV28

CDR3 protein: CASSVMGNQPQHF
CDR3 DNA: TGTGCCAGCAGTGTTATGGGCAATCAGCCCCAGCATTTT
clone size: few
D gene: .
J gene: TRBJ1-5
V gene: TRBV28

CDR3 protein: CASSLRKGSGARTEAFF
CDR3 DNA: TGTGCCAGCAGCTTAAGAAAGGGGTCGGGGGCGCGGACTGAAGCTTTCTTT
clone size: .
D gene: .
J gene: TRBJ1-1
V gene: TRBV7-9

CDR3 protein: CASSQTGGAEAFF
CDR3 DNA: TGCGCCAGCAGCCAGACAGGGGGCGCGGAAGCTTTCTTT
clone size: once
D gene: TRBD1
J gene: TRBJ1-1
V gene: TRBV4-3

CDR3 protein: CASSLAGLEDNEQFF
CDR3 DNA: TGTGCCAGCAGCTTAGCGGGGCTAGAAGACAATGAGCAGTTCTTC
clone size: few
D gene: .
J gene: TRBJ2-1
V gene: TRBV7-2

CDR3 protein: CASSPLVGTGKERGYTF
CDR3 DNA: TGTGCCAGCAGCCCCCTGGTGGGGACAGGGAAAGAACGTGGCTACACCTTC
clone size: few
D gene: TRBD1
J gene: TRBJ1-2
V gene: TRBV28

CDR3 protein: CASSPRSGGHEQFF
CDR3 DNA: TGTGCCAGCAGCCCCCGCTCAGGGGGGCATGAGCAGTTCTTC
clone size: .
D gene: .
J gene: TRBJ2-1
V gene: TRBV11-1

CDR3 protein: CASSPAGWGDDGYTF
CDR3 DNA: TGTGCCAGCAGCCCCGCAGGGTGGGGGGATGATGGCTACACCTTC
clone size: .
D gene: .
J gene: TRBJ1-2
V gene: TRBV7-9

CDR3 protein: CAWRGLAGGRNEQFF
CDR3 DNA: TGTGCCTGGAGAGGACTAGCGGGAGGGAGGAATGAGCAGTTCTTC
clone size: .
D gene: TRBD2
J gene: TRBJ2-1
V gene: TRBV30

CDR3 protein: CASSLGSGAEGYTF
CDR3 DNA: TGCGCCAGCAGCTTGGGATCGGGCGCGGAGGGCTACACCTTC
clone size: .
D gene: .
J gene: TRBJ1-2
V gene: TRBV5-1

CDR3 protein: CASSSQAQTNEQFF
CDR3 DNA: TGTGCCAGCAGCTCACAGGCCCAGACGAATGAGCAGTTCTTC
clone size: many
D gene: .
J gene: TRBJ2-1
V gene: TRBV7-2

CDR3 protein: CASSPRDSLDEKLFF
CDR3 DNA: TGTGCCAGTAGTCCACGGGACAGTCTGGATGAAAAACTGTTTTTT
clone size: .
D gene: TRBD1
J gene: TRBJ1-4
V gene: TRBV19

CDR3 protein: CSVDLGRPAGRQYF
CDR3 DNA: TGCAGCGTTGACTTAGGGAGGCCCGCTGGTCGGCAGTACTTC
clone size: .
D gene: .
J gene: TRBJ2-7
V gene: TRBV29-1

CDR3 protein: CASSLPRGSGNTIYF
CDR3 DNA: TGTGCCAGCAGTTTACCCAGGGGTTCTGGAAACACCATATATTTT
clone size: .
D gene: .
J gene: TRBJ1-3
V gene: TRBV28

CDR3 protein: CASSQDPGDRGTEAFF
CDR3 DNA: TGCGCCAGCAGCCAAGATCCCGGGGACAGGGGCACTGAAGCTTTCTTT
clone size: once
D gene: TRBD1
J gene: TRBJ1-1
V gene: TRBV4-3

CDR3 protein: CASSYGGHPGNEQYF
CDR3 DNA: TGTGCCAGCAGTTACGGGGGACACCCAGGCAACGAGCAGTACTTC
clone size: many
D gene: .
J gene: TRBJ2-7
V gene: TRBV6-2/TRBV6-3

CDR3 protein: CASSGTSGSNSYEQYF
CDR3 DNA: TGCGCCAGCAGCGGGACTAGCGGGAGTAACTCCTACGAGCAGTACTTC
clone size: .
D gene: TRBD2
J gene: TRBJ2-7
V gene: TRBV5-1

CDR3 protein: CASSFRGTGPNYGYTF
CDR3 DNA: TGTGCCAGCAGTTTTCGCGGGACAGGGCCTAACTATGGCTACACCTTC
clone size: few
D gene: TRBD1
J gene: TRBJ1-2
V gene: TRBV12-3/TRBV12-4

CDR3 protein: CASSLQLGGLGNTIYF
CDR3 DNA: TGTGCCAGCAGCTTACAGTTGGGGGGACTTGGAAACACCATATATTTT
clone size: .
D gene: .
J gene: TRBJ1-3
V gene: TRBV7-2

CDR3 protein: CASSPGTSRTGELFF
CDR3 DNA: TGTGCCAGCAGCCCAGGGACTAGCAGGACCGGGGAGCTGTTTTTT
clone size: few
D gene: TRBD2
J gene: TRBJ2-2
V gene: TRBV7-3

CDR3 protein: CSATSWTASLSLHF
CDR3 DNA: TGCAGTGCTACTTCGTGGACAGCCTCCCTCTCCCTCCACTTT
clone size: few
D gene: .
J gene: TRBJ1-6
V gene: TRBV20-1

CDR3 protein: CASSKEWLRESYNEQFF
CDR3 DNA: TGTGCCAGCAGCAAAGAATGGCTGCGGGAGTCCTACAATGAGCAGTTCTTC
clone size: many
D gene: TRBD2
J gene: TRBJ2-1
V gene: TRBV14

CDR3 protein: CASSSGREQETQYF
CDR3 DNA: TGTGCCAGCAGTAGCGGGAGGGAGCAAGAGACCCAGTACTTC
clone size: few
D gene: TRBD2
J gene: TRBJ2-5
V gene: TRBV12-3/TRBV12-4

CDR3 protein: CAIRGQLEAFF
CDR3 DNA: TGTGCCATCAGAGGACAGCTTGAAGCTTTCTTT
clone size: .
D gene: .
J gene: TRBJ1-1
V gene: TRBV10-3

CDR3 protein: CASSVNAEETQYF
CDR3 DNA: TGTGCCAGCAGCGTAAACGCGGAAGAGACCCAGTACTTC
clone size: .
D gene: .
J gene: TRBJ2-5
V gene: TRBV9

CDR3 protein: CAISVGQNNQETQYF
CDR3 DNA: TGTGCCATCAGTGTGGGACAGAACAATCAAGAGACCCAGTACTTC
clone size: .
D gene: TRBD1
J gene: TRBJ2-5
V gene: TRBV10-3